This T cell receptor (beta chain) was identified in a study of cytomegalovirus exposure and HLA in healthy donors. General study findings and limits: Available immune exposure information covered CMV serostatus only.

PCR used 60 Vbeta primers and 13 Jbeta primers. Profiling relied on immunoSEQ multiplex PCR, and the TCRdb table lists in-frame clones only, not all of them. The sample contains roughly 140,000 clones, roughly 80% of which appear only once. The CDR3 extends over 15 amino acids. In germline, CDR1 is MDHEN, CDR2 SYDVKM. Trimming left V 6 bases short and J 3 bases short, with 17 bases between. Notes on this clone: Its antigen is currently unknown.

This rearrangement joins TRBV28 to TRBJ1-2; D is possibly TRBD1 (5 bases). The source material was PBMCs. This TCR was sampled from a man aged 18 to 29 in good health and CMV-seronegative. The CDR3 spells CASSTGGWSHYGYTF. The DNA for the CDR3 is TGTGCCAGCAGCACGGGGGGTTGGAGCCACTATGGCTACACCTTC.